A single sample gave rise to the 4 T cell receptor beta chains below, sequenced in a study of CXCR3-negative and CXCR3-positive naive CD8 T cells. All TRB cDNA libraries came from 5' RACE performed with UMI labels. TCRdb reprocessed the 5' RACE reads, with one entry per CDR3 protein and no DNA. Its clone listing holds some 110,000 distinct CDR3 sequences. Findings and caveats of the study: Comparison of naive cells showed more hydrophobic TRB CDR3s in CXCR3-positive than in CXCR3-negative naive cells.

Their antigens remain unidentified. Sequencing was carried out using naive CXCR3+ CD8+ T cells from blood. This sample's subset: CD45RO-CCR7+CD27+CD95- naive CD8+ T cells expressing CXCR3 (TNR3+). The receptor source for this set is a human donor in good health. Some clones in this sample may be carry-over from other donors' samples.

The chain joins TRBV30 to TRBJ1-1; checking the TCRdb D call of TRBD1 is not possible without DNA. Germline lookup yields CDR1 GTSNPN and CDR2 SVGIG (reference sequence). This CDR3 has 14 residues. The CDR3 protein is CAWSVGGLNTEAFF.

This rearrangement joins TRBV5-6 to TRBJ2-1. This CDR3 has 14 amino acids. CDR1 and CDR2 (germline): SGHDT, YYEEEE. The CDR3 spells CASSFWSSYNEQFF.

CDR3 in amino acids: CASSYSNIDPGTEAFF. V is TRBV6-5 and J is TRBJ1-1. Germline-derived CDR1 and CDR2 are MNHEY and SVGAGI. This CDR3 has 16 amino acids.

The chain couples TRBV7-9 to TRBJ2-1; the TCRdb call, TRBD2, lacks DNA for checking. Germline lookup yields CDR1 SEHNR and CDR2 FQNEAQ (reference sequence). This CDR3 has 18 residues. The CDR3 region is CASSRPRAGGPSYNEQFF.